The clone carrying this T cell receptor (beta chain) was seen just once. This table comes from immunoSEQ multiplex PCR, and its TCRdb copy is limited to in-frame clones, with some not included. The sample holds 410,000 or so clones; about nine tenths are singletons and the top ten take 1.4%. This sample was included in a study of blood T cell repertoires in COVID-19. Study context: T cells, B-cell-depleted T cells, or PBMCs supplied cDNA or gDNA.

This CDR3 spans 16 amino acids. Sequenced: peripheral blood. The chain combines TRBV21-1 with TRBJ1-6; TRBD1, as called in the table, went unchecked against the DNA. TRBV21-1 is annotated as a pseudogene. This clonotype was sampled from a woman aged 25 to 39 with active or convalescent COVID-19. The CDR3 region is CASSKSPGSRRSPLHF. For the CDR3, the DNA is TGTGCCAGCAGCAAATCTCCAGGCTCCCGCAGGTCACCCCTCCACTTT.